Described below is a single TCR beta chain sequence and its context. What it recognizes is unknown. These data belong to a study of blood T cells in healthy people across ages. Study background: Per two T cells, template switching captured roughly one barcoded beta molecule.

This CDR3 has 15 residues. Germline CDR1 is WSHSY and CDR2 is SAAADI. After removal of 5 bases from V and 3 bases from J, the junction contained 9 bases not matched to a gene. General study results and limits: Observed TCR beta diversity per million T cells went down as age went up. This fall followed a roughly linear course with age.

The use of a sample-barcoded 5' primer and a J-beta primer mix characterized a second PCR of about 6 to 11 cycles. The authors tagged each cDNA molecule using a template-switch adaptor with 12 random nucleotides. CDR3-containing paired-end reads numbered at least 2.5 million in each sample. TCRdb re-analysed the 5' RACE reads in MiXCR, keeping a single row per CDR3 protein. Among about 1.7 million distinct CDR3 sequences listed, roughly 30% were seen once. The gene calls are TRBV10-2 and TRBJ2-7, with TRBD2 identical over 8 bases. This receptor was taken from a woman in her thirties in good health. The sequenced sample was blood. CDR3 in amino acids: CASSSPAGGLYEQYF. DNA of the CDR3: TGCGCCAGCAGTTCTCCGGCGGGGGGCCTCTACGAGCAGTACTTC.